Each of the 16 T cell receptor beta chains below was sequenced from the same sample in a study of cytomegalovirus exposure and HLA in healthy donors. Use of 60 Vbeta and 13 Jbeta primers characterized the PCR. TCRdb keeps only in-frame clones here, not all; method: immunoSEQ multiplex PCR. The table records about 190,000 clones, roughly 76% of them present only once. Sequenced: PBMCs. All receptors derive from a woman younger than 45 in good health and CMV-seropositive.

The J gene is TRBJ1-6, the V gene TRBV7-9; D is undetermined. The V end lost 1 base, the J end lost 5 bases, and 9 bases lay between the germline ends. The CDR3 sequence is 15 residues long. The germline CDR1 and CDR2 sequences are SEHNR and FQNEAQ (reference sequence). CDR3 DNA: TGTGCCAGCAGCTTAGGCAGCGGAAATAATTCACCCCTCCACTTT. Translated, it gives CASSLGSGNNSPLHF. The complete variable domain, with remaining parts taken from reference TRBV7-9 and TRBJ1-6, reads DTGVSQNPRHKITKRGQNVTFRCDPISEHNRLYWYRQTLGQGPEFLTYFQNEAQLEKSRLLSDRFSAERPKGSFSTLEIQRTEQGDSAMYLCASSLGSGNNSPLHFGNGTRLTVT.

This clone was found a few times. The rearrangement links TRBV28 to TRBJ1-5, with D perhaps matching TRBD1 (5 bases). Trimming stripped 4 bases from V and 2 bases from J, with 15 bases between. This CDR3 is 16 amino acids long. The germline gives CDR1 MDHEN, CDR2 SYDVKM. The chain's CDR3 is CASSSSGTGGNQPQHF. Written as DNA, the CDR3 is TGTGCCAGCAGTTCCTCCGGGACTGGGGGCAATCAGCCCCAGCATTTT.

The chain has TRBV5-6 and TRBJ2-6; D gene unclear. CDR1 and CDR2 (germline): SGHDT, YYEEEE. Trimming shortened V by 0 bases and J by 4 bases, and 8 bases separated the two germline ends. The CDR3 loop spans 15 amino acids. CDR3 amino acids: CASSLGGTGANVLTF. CDR3 bases: TGTGCCAGCAGCTTGGGAGGAACCGGGGCCAACGTCCTGACTTTC.

Remarks on this clone: Other nucleotide sequences in the sample specify the same CDR3. The CDR3 DNA sequence: TGTGCCAGCAGCGTAGGAGAGGGACTCCGGACAGATACGCAGTATTTT. Amino acids: CASSVGEGLRTDTQYF. V usage is TRBV9 and J usage is TRBJ2-3; tentatively, D is TRBD2 (6 bases). The CDR3 runs to 16 residues. Trimming pared 0 bases from V and 3 bases from J, leaving 14 bases between. Germline values: CDR1 SGDLS, CDR2 YYNGEE.

This clone was counted once. This chain joins TRBV4-1 and TRBJ2-3; 11 bases agree with TRBD2. The CDR3 length is 16 residues. V lost 6 bases, J lost 0 bases, and 5 bases stayed unmatched. Germline loops: CDR1 MGHRA, CDR2 YSYEKL. As DNA, the CDR3 is TGCGCCAGCAGTTCCGGGACTAGCGGTAGCACAGATACGCAGTATTTT. It yields the protein CASSSGTSGSTDTQYF.

Points on this clone: This is likely a read error, given that the CDR3 carries no conserved phenylalanine or tryptophan at its end. The limits of the CDR3 on the DNA are not certain, so only TCRdb's listed CDR3 is given. The chain joins TRBV7-5 to TRBJ1-1; no DNA check was done on the table's D call, TRBD1. TRBV7-5 is described as a pseudogene. With termini counted, the CDR3 has 14 amino acids. The CDR3 region is CARSEGQGGRMGLV.

V and J are TRBV28 and TRBJ2-3, with D possibly matching TRBD1 (6 bases). The CDR3 is made up of 16 amino acids. Germline V lookup: CDR1 MDHEN, CDR2 SYDVKM. Trimming removed 4 bases at V and 5 bases at J, with 19 bases between. The CDR3 region is CASSSPALRGRDTQYF. As DNA, the CDR3 is TGTGCCAGCAGTTCCCCCGCCCTGAGGGGGAGAGATACGCAGTATTTT.

The rearrangement uses TRBV5-6 and TRBJ2-2; tentative D call: TRBD2 (5 bases). The germline V gene has CDR1 SGHDT and CDR2 YYEEEE. The CDR3 consists of 16 residues. V gave up 4 bases and J gave up 4 bases, with 17 bases separating them. The CDR3 nucleotides are TGTGCCAGCAGCCTGCTAGCATATTTGGGCACCGGGGAGCTGTTTTTT. Its translation is CASSLLAYLGTGELFF.

This clone showed up just once. The chain employs TRBV7-3 and TRBJ2-3; D gene ambiguous. Germline loops: CDR1 SGHTA, CDR2 FQGTGA. The CDR3 spans 15 residues. V lost 1 base and J 3 bases, leaving 11 bases between the germline ends. DNA for the CDR3: TGTGCCAGCAGCTTAAGTAGAGAGCGTACAGATACGCAGTATTTT. This gives the protein CASSLSRERTDTQYF.

V is TRBV5-5 and J is TRBJ1-2; D unclear. V gave up 3 bases and J gave up 8 bases, with 23 bases separating them. Germline V lookup: CDR1 SGHKS, CDR2 YYEKEE (reference sequence). This CDR3 region has 16 residues. CDR3 amino acids: CASSSPDGGEEAGYTF. In DNA, the CDR3 is TGTGCCAGCAGCTCACCGGATGGCGGGGAAGAGGCGGGCTACACCTTC.

The chain has TRBV5-1 and TRBJ2-1; 7 bases map to TRBD2. The CDR3 is made up of 16 amino acids. Trimming took 0 bases from V and 0 from J; bases not matched to a gene: 3. From germline, CDR1 is SGHRS and CDR2 YFSETQ. CDR3 nucleotides: TGCGCCAGCAGCTTGGGGGCGGGGGACTCCTACAATGAGCAGTTCTTC. Its protein product is CASSLGAGDSYNEQFF.

V gene TRBV19 combines with J gene TRBJ2-7; a weak D match, TRBD2 (5 bases). Trimming pared 3 bases from V and 0 bases from J, leaving 9 bases between. The CDR3 is 14 amino acids. The germline V gene has CDR1 LNHDA and CDR2 SQIVND (reference sequence). CDR3 nucleotides: TGTGCCAGTAGTATCTCGGGGAGCTCCTACGAGCAGTACTTC. Translated: CASSISGSSYEQYF.

The chain couples TRBV30 to TRBJ1-2; D not certain. The CDR3 has 13 residues. The V end lost 2 bases, the J end lost 4 bases, and 11 bases lay between the germline ends. Germline CDR1 reads GTSNPN; CDR2 reads SVGIG (reference sequence). CDR3 amino acids: CAWSPLSIYGYTF. In nucleotides, the CDR3 is TGTGCCTGGAGTCCACTGAGTATCTATGGCTACACCTTC.

This rearrangement joins TRBV5-3 to TRBJ1-5; D not resolved. TRBV5-3 is annotated as an ORF whose role is uncertain. The CDR3 extends over 15 amino acids. V gave up 0 bases and J gave up 7 bases, with 14 bases separating them. The CDR3 DNA reads TGTGCCAGAAGCTTGGTTTTCAGCGAGATGCAGCCCCAGCATTTT. Translation gives CARSLVFSEMQPQHF.

V is TRBV28 and J is TRBJ1-2; D is unresolved. The germline V and J ends were trimmed by 6 bases and 2 bases, with 7 bases remaining between them. Looked up from germline, CDR1 is MDHEN and CDR2 is SYDVKM. This CDR3 spans 12 amino acids. The CDR3 sequence: CASRRANYGYTF. The CDR3 coding sequence is TGTGCCAGCAGGAGGGCCAACTATGGCTACACCTTC.

The gene calls are TRBV18 and TRBJ2-1; 7 bases align to TRBD2. The germline CDR1 and CDR2 sequences are KGHSH and LQKENI. V lost 0 bases and J lost 7; bases outside the gene matches: 3. The CDR3 is 14 residues long. The CDR3 loop reads CASSPPGGRNEQFF. The CDR3 DNA follows: TGTGCCAGCTCACCACCGGGGGGGAGGAATGAGCAGTTCTTC.